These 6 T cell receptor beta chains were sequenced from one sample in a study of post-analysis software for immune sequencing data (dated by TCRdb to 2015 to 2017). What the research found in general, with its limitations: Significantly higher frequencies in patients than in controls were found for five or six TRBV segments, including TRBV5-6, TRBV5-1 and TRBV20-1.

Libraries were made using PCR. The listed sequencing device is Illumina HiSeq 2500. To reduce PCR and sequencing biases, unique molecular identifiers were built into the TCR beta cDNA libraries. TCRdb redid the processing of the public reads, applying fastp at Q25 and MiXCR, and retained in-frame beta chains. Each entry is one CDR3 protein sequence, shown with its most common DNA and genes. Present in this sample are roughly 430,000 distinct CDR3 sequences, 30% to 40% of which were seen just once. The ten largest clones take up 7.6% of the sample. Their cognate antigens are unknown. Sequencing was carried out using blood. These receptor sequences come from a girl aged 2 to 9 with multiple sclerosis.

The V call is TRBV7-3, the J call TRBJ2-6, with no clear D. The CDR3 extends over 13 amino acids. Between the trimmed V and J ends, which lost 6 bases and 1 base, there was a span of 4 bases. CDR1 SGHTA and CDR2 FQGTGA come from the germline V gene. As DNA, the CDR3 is TGTGCCAGCAGTGGGTCTGGGGCCAACGTCCTGACTTTC. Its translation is CASSGSGANVLTF.

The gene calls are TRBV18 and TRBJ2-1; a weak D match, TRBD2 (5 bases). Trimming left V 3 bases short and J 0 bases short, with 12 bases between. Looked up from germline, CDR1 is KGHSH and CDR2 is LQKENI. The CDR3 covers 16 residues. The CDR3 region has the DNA TGTGCCAGCTCACCCCCACTAGTGAGCTCCTACAATGAGCAGTTCTTC. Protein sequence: CASSPPLVSSYNEQFF.

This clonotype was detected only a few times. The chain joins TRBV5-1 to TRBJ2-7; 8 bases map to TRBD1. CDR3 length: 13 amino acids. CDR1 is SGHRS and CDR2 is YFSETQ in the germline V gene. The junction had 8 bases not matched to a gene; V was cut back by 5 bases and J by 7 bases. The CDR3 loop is CASRDGQGKEQYF. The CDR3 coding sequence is TGCGCCAGCAGAGACGGACAGGGAAAGGAGCAGTACTTC.

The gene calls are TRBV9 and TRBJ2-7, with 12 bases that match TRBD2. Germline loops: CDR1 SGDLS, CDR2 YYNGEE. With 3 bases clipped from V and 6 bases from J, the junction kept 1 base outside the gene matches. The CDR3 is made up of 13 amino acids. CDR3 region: CASSAGLAGEQYF. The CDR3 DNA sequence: TGTGCCAGCAGCGCGGGACTAGCGGGCGAGCAGTACTTC.

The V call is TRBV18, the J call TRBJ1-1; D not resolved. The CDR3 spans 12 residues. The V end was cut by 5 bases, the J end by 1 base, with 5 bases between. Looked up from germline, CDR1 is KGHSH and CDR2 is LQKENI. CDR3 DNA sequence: TGTGCCAGCTCATGGGAGAACACTGAAGCTTTCTTT. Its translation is CASSWENTEAFF.

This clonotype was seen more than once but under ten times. The CDR3 nucleotides are TGTGCCAGCAGCTTAGCGCTAGCGGGAGTGGAGACCCAGTACTTC. Translation: CASSLALAGVETQYF. The chain joins TRBV7-9 to TRBJ2-5; 10 nucleotides match TRBD2. Germline V gives CDR1 SEHNR, CDR2 FQNEAQ (reference sequence). Trimming cost V 0 bases and J 5 bases; bases outside gene matches: 3. The length of the CDR3 is 15 residues.